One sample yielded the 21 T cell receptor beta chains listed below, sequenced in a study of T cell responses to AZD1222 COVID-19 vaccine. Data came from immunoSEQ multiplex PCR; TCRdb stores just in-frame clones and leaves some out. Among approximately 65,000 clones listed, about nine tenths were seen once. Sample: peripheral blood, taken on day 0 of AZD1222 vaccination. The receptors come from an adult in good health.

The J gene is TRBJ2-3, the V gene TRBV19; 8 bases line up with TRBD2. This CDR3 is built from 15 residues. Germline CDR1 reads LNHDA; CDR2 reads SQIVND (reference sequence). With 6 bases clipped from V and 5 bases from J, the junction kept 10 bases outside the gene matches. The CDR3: CASRDPSGRGDTQYF. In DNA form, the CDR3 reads TGTGCCAGTAGGGACCCAAGCGGGAGAGGAGATACGCAGTATTTT.

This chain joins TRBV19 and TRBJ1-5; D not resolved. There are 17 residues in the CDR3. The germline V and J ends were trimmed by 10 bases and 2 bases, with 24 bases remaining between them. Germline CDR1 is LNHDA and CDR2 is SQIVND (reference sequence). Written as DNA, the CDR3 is TGTGCCACATCTCCGTTGGGAACGATGGTTGGCAATCAGCCCCAGCATTTT. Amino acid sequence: CATSPLGTMVGNQPQHF.

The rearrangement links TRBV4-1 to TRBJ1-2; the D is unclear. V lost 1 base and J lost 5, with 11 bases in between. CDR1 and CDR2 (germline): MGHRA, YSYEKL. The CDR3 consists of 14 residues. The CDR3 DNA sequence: TGCGCCAGCAGCCAAGGGGTTCTCGGGTATGGCTACACCTTC. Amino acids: CASSQGVLGYGYTF.

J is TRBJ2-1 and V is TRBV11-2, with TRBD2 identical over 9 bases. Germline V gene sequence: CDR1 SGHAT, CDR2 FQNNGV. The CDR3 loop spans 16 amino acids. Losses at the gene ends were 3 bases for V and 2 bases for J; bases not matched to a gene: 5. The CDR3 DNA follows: TGTGCCAGCAGCTTCAGAAGCGGGGGGACCTACAATGAGCAGTTCTTC. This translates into CASSFRSGGTYNEQFF.

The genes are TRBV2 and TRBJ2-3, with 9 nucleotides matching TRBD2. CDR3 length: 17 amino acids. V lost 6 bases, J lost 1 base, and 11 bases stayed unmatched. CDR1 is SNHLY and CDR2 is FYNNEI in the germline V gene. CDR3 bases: TGTGCCAGCAGGGGGGGCAGCGGGAGGACAGGCACAGATACGCAGTATTTT. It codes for CASRGGSGRTGTDTQYF.

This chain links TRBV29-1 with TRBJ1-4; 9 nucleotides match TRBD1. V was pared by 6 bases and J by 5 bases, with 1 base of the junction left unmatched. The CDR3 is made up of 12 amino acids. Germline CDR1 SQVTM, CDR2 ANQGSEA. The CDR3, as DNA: TGCAGCGTCGGGACAGGGAATGAAAAACTGTTTTTT. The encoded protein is CSVGTGNEKLFF.

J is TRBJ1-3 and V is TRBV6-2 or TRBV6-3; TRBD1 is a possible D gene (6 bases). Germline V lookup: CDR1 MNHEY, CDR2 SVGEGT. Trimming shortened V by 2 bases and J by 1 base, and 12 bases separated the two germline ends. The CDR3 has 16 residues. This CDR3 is CASSYEKQGSGNTIYF. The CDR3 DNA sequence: TGTGCCAGCAGTTACGAGAAACAGGGATCTGGAAACACCATATATTTT.

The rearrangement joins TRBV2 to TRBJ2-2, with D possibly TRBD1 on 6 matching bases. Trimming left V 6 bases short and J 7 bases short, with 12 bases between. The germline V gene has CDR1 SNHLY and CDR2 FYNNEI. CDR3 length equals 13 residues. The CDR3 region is CASSKQGNGELFF. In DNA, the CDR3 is TGTGCCAGCAGCAAACAGGGAAACGGGGAGCTGTTTTTT.

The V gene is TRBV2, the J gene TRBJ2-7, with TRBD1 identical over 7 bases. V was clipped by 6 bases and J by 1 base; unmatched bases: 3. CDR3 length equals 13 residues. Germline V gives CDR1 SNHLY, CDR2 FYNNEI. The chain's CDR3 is CASRGTESYEQYF. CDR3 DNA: TGTGCCAGCAGGGGGACAGAATCCTACGAGCAGTACTTC.

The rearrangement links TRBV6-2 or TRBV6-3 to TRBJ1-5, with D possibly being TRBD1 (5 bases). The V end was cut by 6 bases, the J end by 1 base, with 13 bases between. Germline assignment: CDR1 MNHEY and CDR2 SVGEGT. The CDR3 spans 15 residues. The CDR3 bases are TGTGCCAGCAGCCCCCGGGGACTCAGCAATCAGCCCCAGCATTTT. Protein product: CASSPRGLSNQPQHF.

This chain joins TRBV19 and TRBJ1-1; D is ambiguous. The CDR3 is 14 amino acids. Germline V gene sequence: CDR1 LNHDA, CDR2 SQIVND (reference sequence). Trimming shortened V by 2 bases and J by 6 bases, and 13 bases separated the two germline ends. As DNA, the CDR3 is TGTGCCAGTAGTATACCTTTATTGGCTCCTGAAGCTTTCTTT. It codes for CASSIPLLAPEAFF.

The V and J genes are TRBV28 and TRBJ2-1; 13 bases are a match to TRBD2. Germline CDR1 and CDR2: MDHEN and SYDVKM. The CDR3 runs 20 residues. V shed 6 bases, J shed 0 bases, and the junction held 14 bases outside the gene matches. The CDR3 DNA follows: TGTGCCAGCAGATCCTTGCCGGGACTAGCGGGGACGGGCTCCTACAATGAGCAGTTCTTC. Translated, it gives CASRSLPGLAGTGSYNEQFF.

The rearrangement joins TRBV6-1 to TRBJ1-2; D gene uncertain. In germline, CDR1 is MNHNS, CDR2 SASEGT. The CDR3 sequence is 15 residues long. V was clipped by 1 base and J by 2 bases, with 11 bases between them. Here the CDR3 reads CASSEDYRPNYGYTF. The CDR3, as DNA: TGTGCCAGCAGTGAAGACTACAGACCGAACTATGGCTACACCTTC.

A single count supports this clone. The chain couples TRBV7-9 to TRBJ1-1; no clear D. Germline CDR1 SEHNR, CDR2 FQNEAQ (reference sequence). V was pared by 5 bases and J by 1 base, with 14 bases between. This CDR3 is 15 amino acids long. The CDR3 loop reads CASSLVAGSNTEAFF. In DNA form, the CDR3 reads TGTGCCAGCAGCCTCGTAGCAGGCTCGAACACTGAAGCTTTCTTT.

The DNA of the CDR3 is TGCGCCAGCAGCCCGAGCGTTGGACAGGGGAATTCACCCCTCCACTTT. Translating gives CASSPSVGQGNSPLHF. This chain joins TRBV5-1 and TRBJ1-6; 9 bases agree with TRBD1. The V gene's germline CDR1 is SGHRS and CDR2 YFSETQ. With 4 bases clipped from V and 7 bases from J, the junction kept 9 bases outside the gene matches. This CDR3 has 16 residues.

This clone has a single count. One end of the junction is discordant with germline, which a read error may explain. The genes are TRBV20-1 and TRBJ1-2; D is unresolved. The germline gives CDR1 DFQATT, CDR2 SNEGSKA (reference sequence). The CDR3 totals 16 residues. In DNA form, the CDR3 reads TGCAGTGCTAGTACGGCAGGCCTACTTACTACCTATGGCTACACCTTT. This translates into CSASTAGLLTTYGYTF.

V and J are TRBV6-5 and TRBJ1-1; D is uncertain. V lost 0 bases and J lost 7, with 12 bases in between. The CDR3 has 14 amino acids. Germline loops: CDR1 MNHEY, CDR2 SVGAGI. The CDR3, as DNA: TGTGCCAGCAGTTACTCGAAGGGTAGAGGTGAAGCTTTCTTT. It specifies CASSYSKGRGEAFF.

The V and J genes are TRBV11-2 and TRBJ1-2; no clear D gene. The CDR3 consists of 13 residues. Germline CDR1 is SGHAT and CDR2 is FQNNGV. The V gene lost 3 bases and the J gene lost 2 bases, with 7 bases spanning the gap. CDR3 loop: CASSFDANYGYTF. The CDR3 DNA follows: TGTGCCAGCAGCTTTGACGCAAACTATGGCTACACCTTC. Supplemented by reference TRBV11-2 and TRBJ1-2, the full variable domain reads EAGVAQSPRYKIIEKRQSVAFWCNPISGHATLYWYQQILGQGPKLLIQFQNNGVVDDSQLPKDRFSAERLKGVDSTLKIQPAKLEDSAVYLCASSFDANYGYTFGSGTRLTVV.

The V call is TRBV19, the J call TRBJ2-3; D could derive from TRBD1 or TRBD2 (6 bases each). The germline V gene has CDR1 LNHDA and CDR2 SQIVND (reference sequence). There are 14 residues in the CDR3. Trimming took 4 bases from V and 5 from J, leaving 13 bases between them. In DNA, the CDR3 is TGTGCCAGTAGTAGGGGGGCGACTCAAGATACGCAGTATTTT. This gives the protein CASSRGATQDTQYF.

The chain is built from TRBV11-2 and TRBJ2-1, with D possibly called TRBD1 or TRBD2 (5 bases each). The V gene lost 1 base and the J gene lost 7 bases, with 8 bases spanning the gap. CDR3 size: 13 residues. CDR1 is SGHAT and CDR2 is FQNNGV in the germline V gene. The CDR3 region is CASSLAGANEQFF. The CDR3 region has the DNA TGTGCCAGCAGCTTAGCCGGGGCAAATGAGCAGTTCTTC.

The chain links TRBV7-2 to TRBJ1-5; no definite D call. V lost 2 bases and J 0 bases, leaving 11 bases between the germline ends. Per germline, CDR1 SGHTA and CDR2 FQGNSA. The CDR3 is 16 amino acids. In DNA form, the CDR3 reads TGTGCCAGCAGCTTATCCGGCACCCGTAGCAATCAGCCCCAGCATTTT. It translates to CASSLSGTRSNQPQHF.